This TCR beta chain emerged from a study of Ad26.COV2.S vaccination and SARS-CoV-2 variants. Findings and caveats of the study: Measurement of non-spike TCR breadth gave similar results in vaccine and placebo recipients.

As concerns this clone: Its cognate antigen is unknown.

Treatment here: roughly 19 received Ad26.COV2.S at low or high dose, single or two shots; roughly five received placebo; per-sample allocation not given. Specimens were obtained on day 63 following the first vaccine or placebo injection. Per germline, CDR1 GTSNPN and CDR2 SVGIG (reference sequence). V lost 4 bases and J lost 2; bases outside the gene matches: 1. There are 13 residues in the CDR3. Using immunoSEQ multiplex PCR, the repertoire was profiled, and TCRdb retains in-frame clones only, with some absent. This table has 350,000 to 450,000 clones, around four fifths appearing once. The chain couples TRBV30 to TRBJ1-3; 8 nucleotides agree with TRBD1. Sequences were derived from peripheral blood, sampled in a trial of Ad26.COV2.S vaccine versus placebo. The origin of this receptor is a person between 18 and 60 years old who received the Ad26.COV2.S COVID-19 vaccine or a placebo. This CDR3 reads CAWMTGAGNTIYF. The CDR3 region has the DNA TGTGCCTGGATGACAGGGGCTGGAAACACCATATATTTT. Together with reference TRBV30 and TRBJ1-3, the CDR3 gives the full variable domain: SQTIHQWPATLVQPVGSPLSLECTVEGTSNPNLYWYRQAAGRGLQLLFYSVGIGQISSEVPQNLSASRPQDRQFILSSKKLLLSDSGFYLCAWMTGAGNTIYFGEGSWLTVV.